These T cell receptor beta chains were read from a single sample in a study of T cell responses to AZD1222 COVID-19 vaccine. Sequenced by immunoSEQ multiplex PCR; TCRdb stores in-frame clones only, minus some. The sample consists of tens of thousands of clones, roughly 82% of them appearing once. The source was peripheral blood, collected on day 0 of AZD1222 vaccination. The receptors originated from an adult in good health. Both conserved end residues are part of each CDR3.

j_gene: TRBJ2-4
v_gene: TRBV24-1
CDR3aa: CATSEGQGRNIQYF

j_gene: TRBJ2-1
v_gene: TRBV9
CDR3aa: CASSVKASGGPSSGNEQFF

j_gene: TRBJ2-5
v_gene: TRBV11-2
CDR3aa: CASSTDREETQYF

j_gene: TRBJ2-3
v_gene: TRBV30
CDR3aa: CAWRNTQYF

j_gene: TRBJ1-6
v_gene: TRBV27
CDR3aa: CASSPDPGQGRVYNSPLHF

j_gene: TRBJ2-7
v_gene: TRBV6-2/TRBV6-3
CDR3aa: CASSYSAQGLKGEQYF

j_gene: TRBJ1-2
v_gene: TRBV30
CDR3aa: CAYDTDFLDGYTF

j_gene: TRBJ2-1
v_gene: TRBV5-1
CDR3aa: CASSPDRGVYNEQFF

j_gene: TRBJ1-2
v_gene: TRBV7-3
CDR3aa: CASSETGNNYGYTF

j_gene: TRBJ2-7
v_gene: TRBV29-1
CDR3aa: CSVEQSSYEQYF

j_gene: TRBJ1-3
v_gene: TRBV3-1/TRBV3-2
CDR3aa: CASSQVASYGNTIYF

j_gene: TRBJ2-7
v_gene: TRBV11-3
CDR3aa: CASSSGGETQYF

j_gene: TRBJ2-7
v_gene: TRBV5-5
CDR3aa: CASSLSRGAFYEQYF

j_gene: TRBJ2-2
v_gene: TRBV25-1
CDR3aa: CASSESYSWGGNGELFF

j_gene: TRBJ1-1
v_gene: TRBV7-9
CDR3aa: CASSASGNTEAFF

j_gene: TRBJ2-7
v_gene: TRBV15
CDR3aa: CATSLGSYEQYF

j_gene: TRBJ2-3
v_gene: TRBV7-9
CDR3aa: CASSLPSLSTDTQYF

j_gene: TRBJ1-5
v_gene: TRBV19
CDR3aa: CASSMVGGRQPQHF

j_gene: TRBJ2-1
v_gene: TRBV4-1
CDR3aa: CASSPGGHNEQFF

j_gene: TRBJ1-6
v_gene: TRBV6-5
CDR3aa: CASSYSTTGENSPLHF

j_gene: TRBJ2-7
v_gene: TRBV10-1
CDR3aa: CASSESGDSLYEQYF

j_gene: TRBJ1-1
v_gene: TRBV18
CDR3aa: CASSQTGENTEAFF

j_gene: TRBJ2-7
v_gene: TRBV2
CDR3aa: CASSERFYEQYF

j_gene: TRBJ1-1
v_gene: TRBV28
CDR3aa: CASSSGQGATEAFF

j_gene: TRBJ2-7
v_gene: TRBV10-3
CDR3aa: CAISTLRDRGSYEQYF

j_gene: TRBJ1-1
v_gene: TRBV7-8
CDR3aa: CASSLGTPNTEAFF

j_gene: TRBJ1-5
v_gene: TRBV28
CDR3aa: CASNVREINNQPQHF

j_gene: TRBJ2-2
v_gene: TRBV3-1/TRBV3-2
CDR3aa: CASSHAPRELFF

j_gene: TRBJ1-1
v_gene: TRBV6-2/TRBV6-3
CDR3aa: CASSYLGRGNTEAFF

j_gene: TRBJ2-1
v_gene: TRBV7-2
CDR3aa: CASRRTSGSYNEQFF

j_gene: TRBJ2-3
v_gene: TRBV4-2
CDR3aa: CASRPRLAGDADTQYF

j_gene: TRBJ1-2
v_gene: TRBV27
CDR3aa: CASSLRINYGYTF

j_gene: TRBJ2-1
v_gene: TRBV11-1
CDR3aa: CASSSPTHYNEQFF

j_gene: TRBJ2-2
v_gene: TRBV5-4
CDR3aa: CASSSGLADTGELFF

j_gene: TRBJ2-3
v_gene: TRBV24-1
CDR3aa: CATSDLASGGLSSTDTQYF

j_gene: TRBJ2-7
v_gene: TRBV11-3
CDR3aa: CASSLEKTGGSYEQYF

j_gene: TRBJ2-3
v_gene: TRBV5-1
CDR3aa: CASSTGTASTDTQYF

j_gene: TRBJ1-2
v_gene: TRBV19
CDR3aa: CASSMDGGSDSHYGYTF

j_gene: TRBJ1-2
v_gene: TRBV25-1
CDR3aa: CASSVDIYYGYTF